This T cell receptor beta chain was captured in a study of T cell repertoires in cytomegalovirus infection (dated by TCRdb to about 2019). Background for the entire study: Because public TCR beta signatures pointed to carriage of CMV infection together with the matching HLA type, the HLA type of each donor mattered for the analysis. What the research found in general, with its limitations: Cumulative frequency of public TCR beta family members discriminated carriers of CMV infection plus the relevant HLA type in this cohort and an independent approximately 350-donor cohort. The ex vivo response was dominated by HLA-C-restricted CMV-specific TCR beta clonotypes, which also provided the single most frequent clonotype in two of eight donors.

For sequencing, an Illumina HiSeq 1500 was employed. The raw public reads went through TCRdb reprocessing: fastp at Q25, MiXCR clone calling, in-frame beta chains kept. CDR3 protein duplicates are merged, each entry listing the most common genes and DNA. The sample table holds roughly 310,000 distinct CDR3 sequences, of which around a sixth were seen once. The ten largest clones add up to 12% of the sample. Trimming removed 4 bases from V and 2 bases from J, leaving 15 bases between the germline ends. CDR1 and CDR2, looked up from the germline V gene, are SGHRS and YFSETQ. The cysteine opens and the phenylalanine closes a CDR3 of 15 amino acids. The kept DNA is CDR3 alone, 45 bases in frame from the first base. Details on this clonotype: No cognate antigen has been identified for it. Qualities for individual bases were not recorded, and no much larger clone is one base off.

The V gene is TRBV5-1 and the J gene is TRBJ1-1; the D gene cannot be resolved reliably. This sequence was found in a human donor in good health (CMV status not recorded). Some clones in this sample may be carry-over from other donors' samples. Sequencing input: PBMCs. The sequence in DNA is TGCGCCAGCAGCCTCGATGGCATCCCCAACACTGAAGCTTTCTTT. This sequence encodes CASSLDGIPNTEAFF.